This TCR beta chain appears in the sequencing data of a study of T cell responses to AZD1222 COVID-19 vaccine. Some clones are missing from TCRdb's copy, which holds only in-frame ones; the method was immunoSEQ multiplex PCR. Of about 86,000 clones detected, more than 90% appear once; the ten largest clones hold 3%. This CDR3 comprises 14 residues. Germline CDR1 and CDR2: SGHVS and FQNEAQ. V lost 0 bases and J 4 bases, leaving 7 bases between the germline ends. The rearrangement uses TRBV7-8 and TRBJ1-5; D unresolved. This sequence was found in an adult in good health. Sequencing was performed on peripheral blood, taken on day 0 of AZD1222 vaccination. This CDR3 reads CASSLAGFNQPQHF. In DNA, the CDR3 is TGTGCCAGCAGCTTAGCCGGCTTTAATCAGCCCCAGCATTTT.